Sequencing of this TCR beta chain was carried out in a study of T cells in localized non-small cell lung cancer (dated by TCRdb to 2020 to 2021). In the study overall: The study examined T cell repertoires in approximately 240 patients with early-stage NSCLC and compared tumors with uninvolved tumor-adjacent lungs. The cohort consisted of 236 treatment-naive NSCLC patients whose localized lung tumors had been resected. The mean age of the NSCLC patients was less than 70 years, with approximately 130 men and 95 to 110 women. The paper as a whole reports these results and caveats: The highest T cell clonality was observed in uninvolved tumor-adjacent lung, where clonality exceeded that of tumor, suggesting that antigenic responses were more focused in uninvolved tumor-adjacent lung. Of the top 100 tumor clones, a median of roughly 53 were detected in paired uninvolved adjacent lung; about 28 were also among that lung's top 100. Higher blood T cell density associated with longer overall survival, while higher adjacent-lung clonality associated with shorter survival. Because multi-region tumor sequencing was not performed, intratumor heterogeneity could not be ruled out. Because the study design was exploratory, TCR variables were selected using unadjusted p-values without false-discovery rate correction.

V is pared back by 1 base and J by 2 bases, with 20 bases lying between the germline termini. For CDR1 and CDR2, the germline V gene lists LGHNA and YSLEER. The CDR3 runs 18 amino acids, cysteine and phenylalanine included. Of all the DNA, just the CDR3 is kept, 54 bases in frame from base 1. About this clone: This clone's antigen is unknown. Per-base qualities were not stored, and no clone one base away is much larger.

At diagnosis, tumor, uninvolved tumor-adjacent lung and peripheral blood were collected and then preserved as a mix of FFPE and fresh-frozen material. For TCR repertoire profiling, the blood samples were analyzed as peripheral blood mononuclear cells. TCR beta CDR3 regions were sequenced from DNA using the immunoSEQ Assay. The source study handled its data this way. To compute T cell density, TCR beta template counts were normalized to usable DNA, which was estimated by amplifying housekeeping genes. The preseqR package was used to estimate richness by extrapolating to 400,000 templates for PBMC samples and to 120,000 templates for tissue samples. Clonality was defined by subtracting Pielou's evenness from one. Differential abundance testing on productive amino-acid clonotypes, with a minimum total count of 5 and an alpha of 0.1, was used to identify tissue-enriched TCRs. Repertoire overlap between compartments was quantified with the Jaccard Index and Morisita Overlap Index. GLIPH grouped TCR beta CDR3s together with public tetramer-defined viral CDR3s, and a viral motif had to include at least three viral sequences and also show V-gene enrichment. This is the immuneACCESS table as TCRdb keeps it, with only in-frame sequences that have V and J called. A part of the clones is gone; compared with another copy, unresolved V genes explain less than half, and the rest is unexplained. D and trimming come from the DNA, and the V and J calls and clone size come from that table. The sample table records some 30,000 clones; 94% of these occur just once. The ten top clones hold 0.73% of the sample.

This receptor was taken from a woman aged 35 to 70 with stage I lung adenocarcinoma. The chain is assembled from TRBV4-3 and TRBJ2-5; no D gene is confidently identified. The sample here was peripheral blood, taken before any cancer treatment. The CDR3: CASSQANSPRWGQETQYF. The DNA sequence is as follows: TGCGCCAGCAGCCAAGCGAACTCCCCAAGATGGGGACAAGAGACCCAGTACTTC.